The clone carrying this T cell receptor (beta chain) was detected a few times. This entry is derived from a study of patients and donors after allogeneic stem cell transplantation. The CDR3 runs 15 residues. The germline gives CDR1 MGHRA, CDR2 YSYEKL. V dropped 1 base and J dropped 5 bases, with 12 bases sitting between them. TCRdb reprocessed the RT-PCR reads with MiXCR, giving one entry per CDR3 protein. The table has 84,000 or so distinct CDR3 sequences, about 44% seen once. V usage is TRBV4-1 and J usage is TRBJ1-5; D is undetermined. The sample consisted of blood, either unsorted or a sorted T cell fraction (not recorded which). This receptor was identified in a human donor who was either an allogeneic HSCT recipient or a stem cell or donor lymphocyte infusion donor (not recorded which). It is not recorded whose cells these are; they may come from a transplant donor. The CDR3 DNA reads TGCGCCAGCAGCCAAGGGATGGGTTTGTATCAGCCCCAGCATTTT. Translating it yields CASSQGMGLYQPQHF.